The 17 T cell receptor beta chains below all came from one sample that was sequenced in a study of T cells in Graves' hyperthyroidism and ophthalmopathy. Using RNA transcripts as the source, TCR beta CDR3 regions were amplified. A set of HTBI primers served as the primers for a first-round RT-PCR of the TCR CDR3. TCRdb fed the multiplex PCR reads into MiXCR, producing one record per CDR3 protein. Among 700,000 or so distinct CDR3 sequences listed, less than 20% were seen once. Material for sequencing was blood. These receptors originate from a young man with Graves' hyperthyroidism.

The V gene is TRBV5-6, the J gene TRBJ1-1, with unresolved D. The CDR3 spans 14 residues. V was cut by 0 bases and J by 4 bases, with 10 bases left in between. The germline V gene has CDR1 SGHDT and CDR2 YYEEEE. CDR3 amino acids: CASSLERVGTEAFF. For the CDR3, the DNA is TGTGCCAGCAGCTTGGAGAGGGTTGGCACTGAAGCTTTCTTT.

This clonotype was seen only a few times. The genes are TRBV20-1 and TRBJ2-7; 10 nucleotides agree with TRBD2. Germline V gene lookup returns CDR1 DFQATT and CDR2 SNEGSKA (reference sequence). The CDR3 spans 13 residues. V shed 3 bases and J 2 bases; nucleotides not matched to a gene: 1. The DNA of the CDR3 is TGCAGTGCTAGTACTAGCGGGGCCTACGAGCAGTACTTC. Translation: CSASTSGAYEQYF.

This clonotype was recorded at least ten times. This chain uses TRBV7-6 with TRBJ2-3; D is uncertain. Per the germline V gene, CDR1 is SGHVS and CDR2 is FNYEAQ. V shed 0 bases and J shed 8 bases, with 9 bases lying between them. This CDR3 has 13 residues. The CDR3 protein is CASSLAGPGTQYF. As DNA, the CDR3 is TGTGCCAGCAGCTTAGCAGGACCTGGTACGCAGTATTTT.

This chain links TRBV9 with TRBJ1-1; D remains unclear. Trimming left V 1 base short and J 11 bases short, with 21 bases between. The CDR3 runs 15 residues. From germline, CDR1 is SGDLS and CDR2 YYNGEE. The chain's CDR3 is CASSVSTDGFLGAFF. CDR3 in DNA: TGTGCCAGCAGCGTATCTACGGACGGATTTTTAGGGGCTTTCTTT.

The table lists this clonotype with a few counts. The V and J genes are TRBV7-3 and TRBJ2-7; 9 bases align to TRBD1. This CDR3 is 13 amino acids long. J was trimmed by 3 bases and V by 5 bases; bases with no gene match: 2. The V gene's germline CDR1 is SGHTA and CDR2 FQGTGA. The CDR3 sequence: CASSMDRGYEQYF. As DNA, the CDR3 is TGTGCCAGCAGCATGGACAGGGGCTACGAGCAGTACTTC.

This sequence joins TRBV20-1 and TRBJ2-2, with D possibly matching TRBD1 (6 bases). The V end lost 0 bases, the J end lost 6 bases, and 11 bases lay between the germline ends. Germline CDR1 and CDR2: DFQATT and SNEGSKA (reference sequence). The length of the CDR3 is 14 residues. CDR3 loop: CSARDPQGPGELFF. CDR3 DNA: TGCAGTGCTAGAGATCCACAGGGTCCCGGGGAGCTGTTTTTT.

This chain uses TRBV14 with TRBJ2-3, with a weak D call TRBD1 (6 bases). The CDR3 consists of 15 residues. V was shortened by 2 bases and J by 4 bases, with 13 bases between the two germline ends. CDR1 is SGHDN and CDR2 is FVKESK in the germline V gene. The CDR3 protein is CASSQRGYLPDTQYF. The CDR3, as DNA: TGTGCCAGCAGCCAAAGGGGGTATCTTCCAGATACGCAGTATTTT.

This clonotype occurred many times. CDR3 bases: TGTGCCCGACGACAGGGGATCTATGGCTACACCTTC. It yields the protein CARRQGIYGYTF. This rearrangement joins TRBV2 to TRBJ1-2; TRBD1 matches at 8 bases. Germline-derived CDR1 and CDR2 are SNHLY and FYNNEI. Losses at the gene ends were 11 bases for V and 4 bases for J; bases not matched to a gene: 6. The CDR3 loop spans 12 amino acids.

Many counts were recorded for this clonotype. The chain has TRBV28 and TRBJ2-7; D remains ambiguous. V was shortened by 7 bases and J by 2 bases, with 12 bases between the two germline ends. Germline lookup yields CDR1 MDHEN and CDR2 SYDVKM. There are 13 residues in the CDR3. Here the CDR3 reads CASTVGRAYEQYF. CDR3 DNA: TGTGCCAGCACCGTGGGAAGGGCCTACGAGCAGTACTTC.

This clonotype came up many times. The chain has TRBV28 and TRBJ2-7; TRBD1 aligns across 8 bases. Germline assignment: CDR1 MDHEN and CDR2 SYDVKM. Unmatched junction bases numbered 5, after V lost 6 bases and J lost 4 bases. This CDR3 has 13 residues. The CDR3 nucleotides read TGTGCCAGCAGCTCACAGGGGGAGTACGAGCAGTACTTC. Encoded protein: CASSSQGEYEQYF.

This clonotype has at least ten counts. The CDR3 here is CASSFSGREQFF. The CDR3 DNA sequence: TGTGCCAGCAGCTTTAGCGGGAGGGAGCAGTTCTTC. The chain combines TRBV7-2 with TRBJ2-1; 10 nucleotides line up with TRBD2. Germline V lookup: CDR1 SGHTA, CDR2 FQGNSA. The CDR3 consists of 12 residues. V shed 3 bases and J 10 bases; nucleotides not matched to a gene: 0.

CDR3 residues: CASSSGPGQGARMYEQYF. The CDR3 coding sequence is TGTGCCAGTAGTTCAGGACCGGGACAGGGGGCGCGAATGTACGAGCAGTACTTC. The chain joins TRBV19 to TRBJ2-7, with 12 positions matching TRBD1. Germline CDR1 and CDR2: LNHDA and SQIVND (reference sequence). V was clipped by 5 bases and J by 4 bases; unmatched bases: 15. This CDR3 contains 18 residues.

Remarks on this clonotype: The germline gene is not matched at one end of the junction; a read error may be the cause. CDR3 sequence reads: CASSQDSQNSPLHF. The DNA for the CDR3 is TGCGCCAGCAGCCAAGACAGCCAGAATTCACCCCTCCACTTT. The J gene is TRBJ1-6, the V gene TRBV5-4, with a weak D call TRBD1 (5 bases). Germline V CDR1 and CDR2: SGHNT, YYREEE (reference sequence). The CDR3 contains 14 residues. Combining the CDR3 with reference TRBV5-4 and TRBJ1-6 gives the whole variable domain ETGVTQSPTHLIKTRGQQVTLRCSSQSGHNTVSWYQQALGQGPQFIFQYYREEENGRGNFPPRFSGLQFPNYSSELNVNALELDDSALYLCASSQDSQNSPLHFGNGTRLTVT.

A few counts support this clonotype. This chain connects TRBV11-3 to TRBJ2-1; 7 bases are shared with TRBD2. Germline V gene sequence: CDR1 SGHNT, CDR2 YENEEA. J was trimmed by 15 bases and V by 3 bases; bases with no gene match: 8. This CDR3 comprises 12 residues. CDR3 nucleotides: TGTGCCAGCAGCTTTGAGGGGAGGGCCACGTTCTTC. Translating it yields CASSFEGRATFF.

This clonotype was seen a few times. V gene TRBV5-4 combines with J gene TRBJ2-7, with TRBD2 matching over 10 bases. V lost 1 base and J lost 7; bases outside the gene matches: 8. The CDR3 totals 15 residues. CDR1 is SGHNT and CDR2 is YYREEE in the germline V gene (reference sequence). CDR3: CASSLSPAGGNEQYF. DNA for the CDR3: TGTGCCAGCAGCTTGTCCCCAGCGGGAGGGAATGAGCAGTACTTC.

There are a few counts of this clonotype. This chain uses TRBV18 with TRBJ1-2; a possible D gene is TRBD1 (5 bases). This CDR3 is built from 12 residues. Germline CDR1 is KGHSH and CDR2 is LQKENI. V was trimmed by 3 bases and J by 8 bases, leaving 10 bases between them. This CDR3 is CASSPGTQGYTF. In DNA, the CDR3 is TGTGCCAGCTCACCCGGGACCCAGGGCTACACCTTC. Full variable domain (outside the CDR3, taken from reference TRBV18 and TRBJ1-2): NAGVMQNPRHLVRRRGQEARLRCSPMKGHSHVYWYRQLPEEGLKFMVYLQKENIIDESGMPKERFSAEFPKEGPSILRIQQVVRGDSAAYFCASSPGTQGYTFGSGTRLTVV.

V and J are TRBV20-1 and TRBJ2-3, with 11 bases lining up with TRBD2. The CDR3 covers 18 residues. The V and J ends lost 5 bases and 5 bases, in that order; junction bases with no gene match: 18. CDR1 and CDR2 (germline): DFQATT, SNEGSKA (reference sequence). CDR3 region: CSAPTTFRLAGTLDTQYF. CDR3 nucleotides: TGCAGTGCTCCTACCACATTTCGACTAGCGGGGACCTTAGATACGCAGTATTTT.